These T cell receptor beta chains were read from a single sample in a study of breast tumors, draining lymph nodes, adjacent tissues. Via MiXCR, TCRdb re-called the multiplex PCR reads, giving one row per CDR3 protein. The sample includes some 130,000 distinct CDR3 sequences, more than 20% of them seen just once. The source material was axillary lymph node tissue. These receptors were taken from a female donor with breast cancer. Some clones in this sample may be carry-over from other donors' samples. Both conserved end residues are part of each CDR3. Each record gives: J gene, V gene, clone size, D gene, CDR3 DNA, CDR3 protein. The D gene is left open where the match is weak. A clone size is listed for some rows: how often the clone was seen (once, few, many), or a class if it is expanded.

TRBJ1-3,TRBV5-5,many,TRBD1,TGTGCCAGCAGCATAGAACCGGGACAGGGAAACACCATATATTTT,CASSIEPGQGNTIYF
TRBJ2-3,TRBV9,many,TRBD1,TGTGCCAGCAGTCGGACAGGGGTAACAGATACGCAGTATTTT,CASSRTGVTDTQYF
TRBJ1-4,TRBV7-2,many,TRBD1,TGTGCCAGCAGTCTTGACAGGGGAAAAGGCGAAAAACTGTTTTTT,CASSLDRGKGEKLFF
TRBJ2-7,TRBV5-4,many,TRBD1,TGTGCCAGCAGCCCTAGCCCGGGACAGGGGGTCTACGAGCAGTACTTC,CASSPSPGQGVYEQYF
TRBJ1-4,TRBV30,many,.,TGTGCCTGGAGTATGGGGGTTACTAATGAAAAACTGTTTTTT,CAWSMGVTNEKLFF
TRBJ2-1,TRBV3-1,many,.,TGTGCCAGCAGCCCCAGCCAGAGCTCCTACAATGAGCAGTTCTTC,CASSPSQSSYNEQFF
TRBJ2-7,TRBV3-1,.,TRBD2,TGTGCCAGCAGCCCTTGGGGGGGTGAGCGGTACTTC,CASSPWGGERYF
TRBJ2-7,TRBV5-5,many,TRBD2,TGTGCCAGCAGCTTGGGGCGGGAGATAATCTACGAGCAGTACTTC,CASSLGREIIYEQYF
TRBJ2-2,TRBV25-1,many,TRBD2,TGTGCCAGCAGTGACAGCGGGAGGGCCGGCGGGGAGCTGTTTTTT,CASSDSGRAGGELFF
TRBJ2-1,TRBV20-1,.,.,TGCAGTGCTAGACCTCTCACTCCGGCGAGAAACAATGAGCAGTTCTTC,CSARPLTPARNNEQFF
TRBJ2-3,TRBV7-9,many,TRBD2,TGTGCCAGCAGCTTAGTTCCGGGACTAGCGGGAGACCTAGATACGCAGTATTTT,CASSLVPGLAGDLDTQYF
TRBJ2-5,TRBV7-9,many,TRBD2,TGTGCCAGCAGCTTAGAGCTAGCGGGAGGGGAGACCCAGTACTTC,CASSLELAGGETQYF
TRBJ2-1,TRBV7-2,many,.,TGTGCCAGCAGCTTAGCGTCCCCGACGCAGTTCTTC,CASSLASPTQFF
TRBJ2-3,TRBV20-1,many,TRBD2,TGCAGTGCTAGAGGGCCTAGCGGGAGGGGGTCAGATACGCAGTATTTT,CSARGPSGRGSDTQYF
TRBJ2-1,TRBV12-3/TRBV12-4,.,TRBD2,TGTGCCAGCAACAAAGTTTCGGCTAGCGGGGGAACCTACAATGAGCAGTTCTTC,CASNKVSASGGTYNEQFF
TRBJ2-1,TRBV20-1,many,TRBD2,TGCAGTGCTCCCCTGGCCAGCGGGAGGGACAATGAGCAGTTCTTC,CSAPLASGRDNEQFF
TRBJ2-2,TRBV19,few,TRBD2,TGTGCCAGTACCACAACTAGCGTGAACACCGGGGAGCTGTTTTTT,CASTTTSVNTGELFF
TRBJ2-7,TRBV11-2,.,.,TGTGCCAGCACCCCCAGCTCCTACGAGCAGTACTTC,CASTPSSYEQYF
TRBJ2-5,TRBV5-1,many,.,TGCGCCAGCGGGAACAGGAATCAAGAGACCCAGTACTTC,CASGNRNQETQYF
TRBJ2-7,TRBV20-1,many,TRBD1,TGCAGTGCTAGAGATCGTCGAGGGGTCCAGGGGGCTCGCCGGTACGAGCAGTACTTC,CSARDRRGVQGARRYEQYF
TRBJ2-3,TRBV15,many,TRBD1,TGTGCCACCAGCAGCGGGACAGGCACAGATACGCAGTATTTT,CATSSGTGTDTQYF
TRBJ2-7,TRBV5-6,many,.,TGTGCCAGCAGCTTTTACTACGAGCAGTACTTC,CASSFYYEQYF
TRBJ2-5,TRBV2,many,.,TGTGCCAGCAGTGAAAGGGGCGAGACCCAGTACTTC,CASSERGETQYF
TRBJ2-3,TRBV20-1,many,.,TGCAGTGCTAGTCTCAGCACAGATACGCAGTATTTT,CSASLSTDTQYF
TRBJ2-7,TRBV5-1,many,.,TGCGCCAGCAGACCAGGGGAGGGCTACGAGCAGTACTTC,CASRPGEGYEQYF
TRBJ2-3,TRBV10-1,many,.,TGCGCCAGCAGTGTAGGGGCAGATACGCAGTATTTT,CASSVGADTQYF
TRBJ2-2,TRBV6-2/TRBV6-3,.,TRBD2,TGTGCCAGCAGCATAGCGGGATTCACCGGGGAGCTGTTTTTT,CASSIAGFTGELFF
TRBJ1-4,TRBV25-1,.,TRBD1,TGTGCCAGCAGTATACCGGACAGGGGGCTTCATGAAAAACTGTTTTTT,CASSIPDRGLHEKLFF
TRBJ2-3,TRBV9,many,TRBD2,TGTGCCAGCAGCTTCGGACTAGCGGGAGGCTTTCTGGAGACAGATACGCAGTATTTT,CASSFGLAGGFLETDTQYF
TRBJ2-7,TRBV12-3/TRBV12-4,.,.,TGTGCCAGCAGTTTAGGCCGACCGATCGGCCGCTACGAGCAGTACTTC,CASSLGRPIGRYEQYF
TRBJ2-2,TRBV4-2,.,.,TGTGCCGGCAGCCAACAACAGAACACTGGGGAGCTGTTTTTT,CAGSQQQNTGELFF
TRBJ1-2,TRBV28,.,.,TGTGCCAGCACCGGGTCCTATGGCTACGCCTTC,CASTGSYGYAF
TRBJ1-6,TRBV12-3/TRBV12-4,many,.,TGTGCCAGCAGTCGCCTCTCGGGGGCAGGGAATTCACCCCTCCACTTT,CASSRLSGAGNSPLHF
TRBJ2-7,TRBV20-1,.,TRBD2,TGCAGTGCTAGGGGACTAGCGGGCTACGAGCAGTACTTC,CSARGLAGYEQYF
TRBJ1-6,TRBV28,many,.,TGTGCCAGCAGTTGGCGGGGGGGAGGCTCACCCCTCCACTTT,CASSWRGGGSPLHF
TRBJ2-7,TRBV30,many,TRBD2,TGTGCCTGGAGTTCGGGGACTAGCGGAATCTACGAGCAGTACTTC,CAWSSGTSGIYEQYF
TRBJ2-7,TRBV15,many,.,TGTGCCACCAGCAGAGATATGGGATACGAGCAGTACTTC,CATSRDMGYEQYF
TRBJ2-1,TRBV19,many,TRBD2,TGTGCCAGTAGTTCGGGACTAGCGGCAAATGAGCAGTTCTTC,CASSSGLAANEQFF
TRBJ2-3,TRBV9,many,TRBD2,TGTGCCAGCAGCCTCCGGACTAGCGGGGGCACAGATACGCAGTATTTT,CASSLRTSGGTDTQYF
TRBJ2-3,TRBV5-1,many,.,TGCGCCAGCAGTTGGGCTCGCGGGGAAGATACGCAGTATTTT,CASSWARGEDTQYF
TRBJ2-7,TRBV5-6,many,TRBD1,TGTGCCAGCAGCCCCCGGCTAGGGGCAGGGGGCTACGAGCAGTACTTC,CASSPRLGAGGYEQYF
TRBJ2-7,TRBV27,many,.,TGTGCCAGCAGTTTATGGGGGCGTACTTCCTACGAGCAGTACTTC,CASSLWGRTSYEQYF
TRBJ1-2,TRBV28,many,.,TGTGCCAGCAGTTTATCTCAGGGTTACTATGGCTACACCTTC,CASSLSQGYYGYTF
TRBJ2-7,TRBV7-2,many,TRBD2,TGTGCCAGCAGCTTAGGCCCACTAGCGGGTGGTTCGTACTTC,CASSLGPLAGGSYF
TRBJ1-2,TRBV30,few,.,TGTGCCTGGACCCCGATCGATCCTAACTATGGCTACACCTTC,CAWTPIDPNYGYTF
TRBJ1-2,TRBV28,few,.,TGTGCCAGCAGTCCGGCGGGGAGAGGCTACACCTTC,CASSPAGRGYTF
TRBJ2-7,TRBV10-1,many,.,TGCGCCAGCTACCCCGGACAGCCTACCTACGAGCAGTACTTC,CASYPGQPTYEQYF
TRBJ2-2,TRBV7-6,.,TRBD2,TGTGCCAGCAGCACCGGGGTAGCGGGAGGCCCGCGGGAGCTGTTTTTT,CASSTGVAGGPRELFF
TRBJ2-3,TRBV7-3,.,.,TGTGCCAACGGCTTAGGTCAGGCCCCAAGCACAGATACGCAGTATTTT,CANGLGQAPSTDTQYF
TRBJ2-7,TRBV12-3/TRBV12-4,many,.,TGTGCCAGCAGTAGGGCCAGGGGTAGCTCCTACGAGCAGTACTTC,CASSRARGSSYEQYF
TRBJ2-3,TRBV7-8,many,.,TGTGCCAGCAGCTTAGCGCCAGGGACAGATACGCAGTATTTT,CASSLAPGTDTQYF
TRBJ2-1,TRBV28,many,.,TGTGCCAGCAGTTTCACAGACGAACAGTTCTTC,CASSFTDEQFF
TRBJ2-5,TRBV5-5,many,.,TGTGCCAGCAGCTTACCGGGACGGGGCCAAGAGACCCAGTACTTC,CASSLPGRGQETQYF
TRBJ2-7,TRBV7-2,many,.,TGTGCCAGCAGCTTAAAAGTGGGGCTAAGCTACGAGCAGTACTTC,CASSLKVGLSYEQYF
TRBJ2-1,TRBV5-4,many,.,TGTGCCAGCAGCTTGGACGGGCTCCTCAATGAGCAGTTCTTC,CASSLDGLLNEQFF
TRBJ2-5,TRBV24-1,.,.,TGTGCCACACAGGATTGGGGTAGGGAGGCCCGGTACTTC,CATQDWGREARYF
TRBJ2-1,TRBV7-6,many,.,TGTGCCAGCAGCTTAGAGGTCGGGAATGAGCAGTTCTTC,CASSLEVGNEQFF
TRBJ2-1,TRBV20-1,many,TRBD1,TGCAGTCTCCTTGGACAGGGGGCATTGGATGAGCAGTTCTTC,CSLLGQGALDEQFF